This paragraph covers one T cell receptor beta chain sequence. This specimen comes from a study of blood T cell repertoires in COVID-19. For the study at large: The origin of the acute and convalescent COVID-19 samples was the United States, Italy and Spain. The cDNA or gDNA used as material had been derived from T cells, B-cell-depleted T cells, or PBMCs.

In the authors' methods: It was from reference gene primer amplification that nucleated cell counts were estimated. TCRdb keeps only in-frame clones here, not all; method: immunoSEQ multiplex PCR. V, J and clone size derive from that table, while D and trimming were established from the DNA sequence. The data show about 140,000 clones, 88% seen once. Germline assignment: CDR1 MDHEN and CDR2 SYDVKM. The V end lost 3 bases, the J end lost 7 bases, and 15 bases lay between the germline ends. CDR3 length equals 14 residues. The chain joins TRBV28 to TRBJ1-2; tentative D call: TRBD1 (5 bases). The sequencing sample was made of peripheral blood. The sequence was obtained from a man aged 60 to 75 with active or convalescent COVID-19. CDR3 nucleotides: TGTGCCAGCAGTTTGGGCCAGGGTATGACTGGCTACACCTTC. Its translation is CASSLGQGMTGYTF.